A single sample is the source of the 11 T cell receptor beta chains below, sequenced in a study of T-cell memory formation after mild COVID-19. MiXCR, run by TCRdb on the 5' RACE reads, gives a single entry per CDR3 protein. Among approximately 500,000 distinct CDR3 sequences listed, 25% were seen once. Sequenced material: PBMCs or a T cell subset sorted from them (not recorded which). The receptors were gathered from an adult woman who had mild COVID-19 (a few samples of this study predate the infection). Cell type and time point are not known.

Turning to this clonotype: Just one base apart from a much larger clone, this may be a read error. CDR3 bases: TGTGCCAGCAGTGAACCCTACGAGCAGTACTTC. Encoded protein: CASSEPYEQYF. The chain is built from TRBV2 and TRBJ2-7; D is uncertain. This CDR3 comprises 11 residues. Trimming took 2 bases from V and 2 from J, leaving 1 base between them. Germline V gives CDR1 SNHLY, CDR2 FYNNEI.

This clonotype was seen only a few times. The gene calls are TRBV29-1 and TRBJ1-2; the D is unclear. The CDR3 loop spans 14 amino acids. V was cut by 4 bases and J by 3 bases, with 15 bases left in between. Germline values: CDR1 SQVTM, CDR2 ANQGSEA. The CDR3 loop is CSVGGQEHDYGYTF. The CDR3 DNA reads TGCAGCGTTGGAGGTCAGGAGCACGACTATGGCTACACCTTC.

The chain has TRBV9 and TRBJ2-3; 7 nucleotides agree with TRBD1. This CDR3 spans 15 amino acids. The V gene end was trimmed by 2 bases and the J gene end by 3 bases; junction bases not matched to a gene: 6. Germline V gives CDR1 SGDLS, CDR2 YYNGEE. CDR3 nucleotide sequence: TGTGCCAGCAGCGTTGAAGGGGGCGAGACAGATACGCAGTATTTT. Encoded protein: CASSVEGGETDTQYF.

CDR3 sequence reads: CASSPDGGVTNTQYF. The CDR3 coding sequence is TGCGCCAGCAGCCCAGATGGGGGGGTCACCAATACGCAGTATTTT. The chain employs TRBV5-1 and TRBJ2-3, with 7 bases matching TRBD2. The CDR3 covers 15 residues. Germline CDR1 is SGHRS and CDR2 is YFSETQ. V dropped 4 bases and J dropped 7; count of bases not matched to a gene: 12.

This clonotype was detected only a few times. The chain links TRBV20-1 to TRBJ2-7, with 13 bases fitting TRBD2. CDR1 and CDR2 (germline): DFQATT, SNEGSKA (reference sequence). Trimming removed 0 bases from V and 2 bases from J; junction bases left unmatched: 7. The CDR3 contains 17 residues. CDR3 coding DNA: TGCAGTGCTAGAGATCCTCGTACTAGCGGGAGGGCCTACGAGCAGTACTTC. Its protein product is CSARDPRTSGRAYEQYF.

The chain employs TRBV29-1 and TRBJ2-7, with 13 bases aligning to TRBD2. In germline, CDR1 is SQVTM, CDR2 ANQGSEA. This CDR3 region has 14 residues. J was trimmed by 2 bases and V by 4 bases; bases with no gene match: 2. CDR3 in amino acids: CSVGLAGGTYEQYF. The CDR3 DNA reads as TGCAGCGTTGGACTAGCGGGAGGCACCTACGAGCAGTACTTC.

This chain uses TRBV20-1 with TRBJ2-2, with TRBD2 matching over 7 bases. The CDR3 consists of 14 residues. The junction had 4 bases not matched to a gene; V was cut back by 6 bases and J by 0 bases. The germline gives CDR1 DFQATT, CDR2 SNEGSKA (reference sequence). The chain's CDR3 is CSAVAGANTGELFF. Written as DNA, the CDR3 is TGCAGTGCAGTAGCGGGCGCGAACACCGGGGAGCTGTTTTTT.

J is TRBJ2-7 and V is TRBV3-1; perhaps TRBD1 as D (6 bases). The CDR3 covers 17 residues. The V and J ends lost 2 bases and 3 bases respectively, with 20 bases between them. CDR1 is LGHDT and CDR2 is YNNKEL in the germline V gene (reference sequence). The CDR3 protein is CASSQTPGRGALYEQYF. The CDR3 nucleotides read TGTGCCAGCAGCCAAACCCCCGGCAGGGGTGCCCTCTACGAGCAGTACTTC.

This chain joins TRBV3-1 and TRBJ2-1; 10 nucleotides line up with TRBD2. The germline V gene has CDR1 LGHDT and CDR2 YNNKEL (reference sequence). The length of the CDR3 is 14 residues. V shed 7 bases, J shed 9 bases, and the junction held 9 bases outside the gene matches. The CDR3 protein is CASNTPGTSVEQFF. The CDR3 DNA reads as TGTGCCAGCAACACTCCCGGGACTAGCGTTGAGCAGTTCTTC.

The sample holds a few counts of this clonotype. The chain couples TRBV29-1 to TRBJ2-7; 8 nucleotides align to TRBD2. V dropped 6 bases and J dropped 0; count of bases not matched to a gene: 4. The germline V gene has CDR1 SQVTM and CDR2 ANQGSEA. There are 13 residues in the CDR3. The CDR3 region is CSVAGGSSYEQYF. CDR3 in DNA: TGCAGCGTGGCGGGAGGTTCCTCCTACGAGCAGTACTTC.

There are a few counts of this clonotype. The rearrangement joins TRBV12-3 or TRBV12-4 to TRBJ2-3; 12 bases line up with TRBD1. With 3 bases clipped from V and 4 bases from J, the junction kept 8 bases outside the gene matches. The CDR3 loop spans 17 amino acids. CDR3 nucleotide sequence: TGTGCCAGCAGTTTCCCTACCGGGACAGGGGGCGCAGATACGCAGTATTTT. It yields the protein CASSFPTGTGGADTQYF.